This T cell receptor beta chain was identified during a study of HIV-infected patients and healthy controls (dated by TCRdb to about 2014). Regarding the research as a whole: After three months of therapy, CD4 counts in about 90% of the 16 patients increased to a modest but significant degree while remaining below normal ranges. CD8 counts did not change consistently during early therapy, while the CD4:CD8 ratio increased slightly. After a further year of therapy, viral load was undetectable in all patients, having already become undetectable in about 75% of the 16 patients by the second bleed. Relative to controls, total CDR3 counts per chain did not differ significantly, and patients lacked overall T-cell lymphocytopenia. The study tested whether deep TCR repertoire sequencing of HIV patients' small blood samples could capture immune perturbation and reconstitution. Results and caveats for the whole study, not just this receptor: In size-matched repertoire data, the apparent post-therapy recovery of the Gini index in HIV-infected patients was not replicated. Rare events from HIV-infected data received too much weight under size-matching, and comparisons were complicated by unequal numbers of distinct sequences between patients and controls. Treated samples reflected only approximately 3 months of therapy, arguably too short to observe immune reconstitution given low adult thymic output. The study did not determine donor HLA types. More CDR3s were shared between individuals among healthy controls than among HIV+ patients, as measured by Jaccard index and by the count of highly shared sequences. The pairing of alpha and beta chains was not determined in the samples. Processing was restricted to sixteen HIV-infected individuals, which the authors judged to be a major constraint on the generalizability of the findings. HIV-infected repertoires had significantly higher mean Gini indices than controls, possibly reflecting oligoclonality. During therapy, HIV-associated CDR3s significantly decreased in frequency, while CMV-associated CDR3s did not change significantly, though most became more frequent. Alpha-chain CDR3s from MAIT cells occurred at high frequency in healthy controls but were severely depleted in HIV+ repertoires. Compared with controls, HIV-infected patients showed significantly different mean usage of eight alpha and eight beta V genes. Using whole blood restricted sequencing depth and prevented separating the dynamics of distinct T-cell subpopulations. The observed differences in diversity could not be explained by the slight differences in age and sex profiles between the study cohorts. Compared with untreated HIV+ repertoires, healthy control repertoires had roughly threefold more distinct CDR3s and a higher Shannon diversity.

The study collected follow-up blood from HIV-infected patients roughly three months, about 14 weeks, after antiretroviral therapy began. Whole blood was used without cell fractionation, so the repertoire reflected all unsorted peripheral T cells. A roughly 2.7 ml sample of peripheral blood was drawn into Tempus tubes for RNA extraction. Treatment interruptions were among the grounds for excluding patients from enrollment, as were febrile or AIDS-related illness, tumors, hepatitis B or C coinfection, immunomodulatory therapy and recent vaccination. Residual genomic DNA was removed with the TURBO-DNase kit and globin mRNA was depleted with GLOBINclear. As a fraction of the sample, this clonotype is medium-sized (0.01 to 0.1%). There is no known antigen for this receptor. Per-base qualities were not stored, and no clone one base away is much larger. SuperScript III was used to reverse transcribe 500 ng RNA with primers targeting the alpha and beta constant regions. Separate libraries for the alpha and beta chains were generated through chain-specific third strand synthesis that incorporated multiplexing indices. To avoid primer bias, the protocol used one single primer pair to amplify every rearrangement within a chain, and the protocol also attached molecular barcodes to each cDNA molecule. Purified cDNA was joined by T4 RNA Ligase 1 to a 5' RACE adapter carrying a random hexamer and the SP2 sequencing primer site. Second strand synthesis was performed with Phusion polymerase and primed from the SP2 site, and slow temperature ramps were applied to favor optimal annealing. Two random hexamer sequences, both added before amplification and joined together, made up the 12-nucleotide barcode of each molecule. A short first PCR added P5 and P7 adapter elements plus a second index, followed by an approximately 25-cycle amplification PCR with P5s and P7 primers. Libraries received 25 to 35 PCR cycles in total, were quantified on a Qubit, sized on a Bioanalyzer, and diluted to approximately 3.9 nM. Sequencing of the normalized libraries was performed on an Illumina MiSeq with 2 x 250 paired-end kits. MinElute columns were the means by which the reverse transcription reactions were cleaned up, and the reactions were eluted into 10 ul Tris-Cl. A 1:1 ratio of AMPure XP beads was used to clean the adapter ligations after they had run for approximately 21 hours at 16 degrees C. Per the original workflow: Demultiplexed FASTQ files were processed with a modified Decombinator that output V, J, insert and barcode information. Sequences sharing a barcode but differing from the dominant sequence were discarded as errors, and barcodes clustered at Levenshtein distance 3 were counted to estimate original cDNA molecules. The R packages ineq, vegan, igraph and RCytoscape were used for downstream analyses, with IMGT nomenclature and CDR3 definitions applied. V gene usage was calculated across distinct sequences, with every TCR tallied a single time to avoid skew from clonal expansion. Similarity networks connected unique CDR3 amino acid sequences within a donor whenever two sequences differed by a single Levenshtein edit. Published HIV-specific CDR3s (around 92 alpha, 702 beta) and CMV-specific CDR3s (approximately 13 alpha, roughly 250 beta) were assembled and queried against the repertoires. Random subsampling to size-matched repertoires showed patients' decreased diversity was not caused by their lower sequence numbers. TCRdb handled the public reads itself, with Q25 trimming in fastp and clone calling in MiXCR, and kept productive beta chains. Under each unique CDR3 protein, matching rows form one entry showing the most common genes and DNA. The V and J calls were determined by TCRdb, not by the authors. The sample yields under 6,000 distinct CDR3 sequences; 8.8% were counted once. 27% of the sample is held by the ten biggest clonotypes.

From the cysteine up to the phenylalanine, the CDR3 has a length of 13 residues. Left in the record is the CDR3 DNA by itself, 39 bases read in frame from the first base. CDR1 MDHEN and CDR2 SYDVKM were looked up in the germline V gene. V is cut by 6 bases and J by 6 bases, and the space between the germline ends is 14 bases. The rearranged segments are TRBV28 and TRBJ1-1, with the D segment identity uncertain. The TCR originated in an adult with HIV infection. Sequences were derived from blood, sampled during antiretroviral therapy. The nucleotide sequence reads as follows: TGTGCCAGCAGCCCAATGAATCTCCCTGAAGCTTTCTTT. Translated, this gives CASSPMNLPEAFF.